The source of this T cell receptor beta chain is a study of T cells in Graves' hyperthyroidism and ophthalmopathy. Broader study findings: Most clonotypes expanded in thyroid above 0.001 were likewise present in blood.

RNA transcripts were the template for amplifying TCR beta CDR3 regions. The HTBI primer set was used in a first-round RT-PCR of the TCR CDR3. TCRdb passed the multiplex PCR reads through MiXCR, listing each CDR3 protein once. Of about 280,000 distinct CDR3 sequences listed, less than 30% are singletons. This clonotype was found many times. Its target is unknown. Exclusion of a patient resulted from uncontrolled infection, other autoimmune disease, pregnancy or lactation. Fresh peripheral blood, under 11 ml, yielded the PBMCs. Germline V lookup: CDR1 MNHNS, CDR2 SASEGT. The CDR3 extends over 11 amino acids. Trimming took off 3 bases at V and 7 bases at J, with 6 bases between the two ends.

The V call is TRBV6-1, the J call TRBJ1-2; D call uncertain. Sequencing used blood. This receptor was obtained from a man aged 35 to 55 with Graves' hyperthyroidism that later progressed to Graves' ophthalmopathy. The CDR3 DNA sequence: TGTGCCAGCAGTGACCCCTTTGGCTACACCTTC. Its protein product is CASSDPFGYTF.